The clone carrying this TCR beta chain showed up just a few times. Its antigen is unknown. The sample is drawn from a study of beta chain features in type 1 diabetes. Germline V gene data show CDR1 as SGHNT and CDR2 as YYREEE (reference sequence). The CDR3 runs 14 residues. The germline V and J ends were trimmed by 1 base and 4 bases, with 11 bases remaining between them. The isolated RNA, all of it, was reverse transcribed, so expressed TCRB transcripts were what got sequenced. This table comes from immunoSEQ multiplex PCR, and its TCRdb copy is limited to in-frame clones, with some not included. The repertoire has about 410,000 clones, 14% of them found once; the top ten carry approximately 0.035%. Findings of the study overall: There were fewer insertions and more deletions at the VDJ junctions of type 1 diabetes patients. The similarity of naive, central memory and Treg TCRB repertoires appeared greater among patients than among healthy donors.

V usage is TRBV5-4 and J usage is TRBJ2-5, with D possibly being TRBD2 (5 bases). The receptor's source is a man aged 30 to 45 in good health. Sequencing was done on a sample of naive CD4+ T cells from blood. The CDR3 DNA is TGTGCCAGCAGCTTGCTTAGCGAGTCAGAGACCCAGTACTTC. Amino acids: CASSLLSESETQYF.